The 13 T cell receptor beta chains presented below share a single source sample, sequenced in a study of metastatic and nonmetastatic thyroid tumors (dated by TCRdb to 2018 to 2020). None of the patients had been given any treatment before thyroid surgery. Preparation of the library involved PCR. Reads for this sample came from an Illumina HiSeq 4000. TCRdb handled the public reads itself, with Q25 trimming in fastp and clone calling in MiXCR, and kept productive beta chains. Within this sample are 15,000 to 20,000 clones, with about 35% of them counted one time only. The ten largest clones capture roughly 7% of the sample. Sequenced: tumor tissue. All receptors derive from a female donor with papillary thyroid cancer or a benign thyroid nodule (not recorded which). Some clones in this sample may be carry-over from other donors' samples.

This clone has only a few counts. V gene TRBV10-2 combines with J gene TRBJ2-1; a possible D gene is TRBD2 (5 bases). This CDR3 spans 15 amino acids. Germline-derived CDR1 and CDR2 are WSHSY and SAAADI. V lost 0 bases to trimming and J lost 4 bases, with 10 bases between them. CDR3 loop: CASSESRRRYNEQFF. CDR3 bases: TGCGCCAGCAGTGAGTCTCGTCGGAGGTACAATGAGCAGTTCTTC.

V is TRBV2 and J is TRBJ1-5; D is uncertain. The CDR3 covers 17 residues. The ends were cut back, 6 bases at V and 0 bases at J, with 18 bases in the middle. CDR1 SNHLY and CDR2 FYNNEI come from the germline V gene. CDR3 DNA sequence: TGTGCCAGCAGCCTGTTAGCAGTGGGAAATAGCAATCAGCCCCAGCATTTT. Translating it yields CASSLLAVGNSNQPQHF.

This sequence joins TRBV20-1 and TRBJ1-5; D possibly corresponds to TRBD1 (5 bases). The germline V and J ends were trimmed by 0 bases and 8 bases, with 14 bases remaining between them. The CDR3 runs to 14 residues. Germline V lookup: CDR1 DFQATT, CDR2 SNEGSKA (reference sequence). Here the CDR3 reads CSAREGTGPEPQHF. The DNA for the CDR3 is TGCAGTGCTAGAGAGGGGACCGGGCCGGAGCCCCAGCATTTT.

The V and J genes are TRBV6-1 and TRBJ2-7; 9 bases are a match to TRBD1. Germline trimming cut 6 bases from V and 3 bases from J; bases unmatched to any gene: 12. Germline-derived CDR1 and CDR2 are MNHNS and SASEGT. This CDR3 region has 16 residues. The DNA of the CDR3 is TGTGCCAGCAGCCCCCGGACAGGGGACTCTTACTACGAGCAGTACTTC. Translating gives CASSPRTGDSYYEQYF.

This clone was found a few times. The rearrangement links TRBV28 to TRBJ2-3, with D tentatively TRBD2 (5 bases). CDR3 size: 12 residues. CDR1 and CDR2 from the germline V gene are MDHEN and SYDVKM. Trimming cost V 9 bases and J 2 bases, with 9 bases left between them. The CDR3 loop is CASRRDTDTQYF. DNA for the CDR3: TGTGCCAGTCGCCGGGACACAGATACGCAGTATTTT.

V usage is TRBV11-2 and J usage is TRBJ2-7, with D possibly being TRBD1 (6 bases). CDR1 SGHAT and CDR2 FQNNGV come from the germline V gene. This CDR3 is 13 amino acids long. With 4 bases removed from V and 6 bases from J, the gap between germline ends came to 13 bases. The CDR3 DNA sequence: TGTGCCAGCAGCTCACTAGACAGGACCGAGCAGTACTTC. It is translated as CASSSLDRTEQYF. Based on the CDR3 plus reference TRBV11-2 and TRBJ2-7, the full variable domain is EAGVAQSPRYKIIEKRQSVAFWCNPISGHATLYWYQQILGQGPKLLIQFQNNGVVDDSQLPKDRFSAERLKGVDSTLKIQPAKLEDSAVYLCASSSLDRTEQYFGPGTRLTVT.

The chain couples TRBV4-1 to TRBJ1-6; D not certain. V lost 2 bases to trimming and J lost 10 bases, with 12 bases between them. Germline V gene sequence: CDR1 MGHRA, CDR2 YSYEKL. This CDR3 contains 14 residues. This CDR3 reads CASSQCMEWSPLHF. The DNA for the CDR3 is TGCGCCAGCAGCCAATGCATGGAATGGTCACCCCTCCACTTT.

This chain uses TRBV20-1 with TRBJ1-2; D unresolved. CDR3 length: 13 amino acids. V lost 2 bases, J lost 4 bases, and 11 bases lay in between. Germline V CDR1 and CDR2: DFQATT, SNEGSKA (reference sequence). In DNA, the CDR3 is TGCAGTGCTAGACGCCCAGAAGTCTATGGCTACACCTTC. Translating gives CSARRPEVYGYTF.

This chain uses TRBV20-1 with TRBJ2-7, with D unresolved. Looked up from germline, CDR1 is DFQATT and CDR2 is SNEGSKA (reference sequence). Trimming removed 3 bases from V and 4 bases from J, with 7 bases in between. The length of the CDR3 is 11 residues. CDR3 amino acids: CSASGIYEQYF. The CDR3 DNA sequence: TGCAGTGCTAGCGGCATTTACGAGCAGTACTTC.

The DNA for the CDR3 is TGTGCCAGCTCATCTTCGTGGGATGAGCAGTTCTTC. Its translation: CASSSSWDEQFF. The chain couples TRBV18 to TRBJ2-1, with no clear D. The length of the CDR3 is 12 residues. Per germline, CDR1 KGHSH and CDR2 LQKENI. V lost 5 bases and J lost 8, with 10 bases in between.

This clone has ten or more counts. The rearrangement joins TRBV12-3 or TRBV12-4 to TRBJ2-1; 10 nucleotides align to TRBD2. The CDR3 has 16 residues. V was pared by 4 bases and J by 4 bases, with 7 bases of the junction left unmatched. This chain's CDR3 is CASSYAGTSAYNEQFF. The CDR3 coding sequence is TGTGCCAGCAGTTATGCAGGGACTAGCGCATACAATGAGCAGTTCTTC.

The J gene is TRBJ2-7, the V gene TRBV7-9; D remains unclear. V was trimmed by 4 bases and J by 3 bases, leaving 7 bases between them. The CDR3 has 12 residues. CDR1 and CDR2 from the germline V gene are SEHNR and FQNEAQ (reference sequence). CDR3 residues: CASSSLFYEQYF. The CDR3, as DNA: TGTGCCAGCAGCTCCCTTTTCTACGAGCAGTACTTC.

The V call is TRBV2, the J call TRBJ2-5, with D possibly TRBD1 on 5 matching bases. Germline CDR1 SNHLY, CDR2 FYNNEI. CDR3 length equals 12 residues. Trimming cost V 7 bases and J 3 bases, with 9 bases left between them. CDR3 amino acids: CASKEGEETQYF. In DNA, the CDR3 is TGTGCCAGCAAGGAAGGGGAAGAGACCCAGTACTTC.